The entry that follows covers one TCR beta chain sequence. Its antigen is still unknown. The data were obtained in a study of OX40 agonist ivuxolimab in advanced cancers. At cycle 4 day 1, cycle 7 day 1, and baseline, blood was sampled. Measured with immunoSEQ multiplex PCR; TCRdb has only the in-frame clones, and not every one. The sample consists of around 26,000 clones, nearly 80% of them appearing once. CDR1 is MDHEN, CDR2 SYDVKM, per germline. This CDR3 has 15 residues. V trimming: 5 bases; J trimming: 7 bases; junction bases outside the gene matches: 9. Whole-study findings and limits: Among the lowest peripheral clonal expansion occurred in 0.1-3.0 mg/kg partial responders.

The starting material was CD4+ or CD8+ T cells sorted from blood, obtained in a trial of the OX40 agonist ivuxolimab. This chain uses TRBV28 with TRBJ2-2; TRBD2 matches 8 bases. The clonotype was recovered from an adult with an advanced solid tumor such as melanoma, head and neck, liver or kidney cancer. The CDR3 is CASSPAGEIHGELFF. CDR3 nucleotides: TGTGCCAGCAGTCCAGCGGGGGAGATTCACGGGGAGCTGTTTTTT.